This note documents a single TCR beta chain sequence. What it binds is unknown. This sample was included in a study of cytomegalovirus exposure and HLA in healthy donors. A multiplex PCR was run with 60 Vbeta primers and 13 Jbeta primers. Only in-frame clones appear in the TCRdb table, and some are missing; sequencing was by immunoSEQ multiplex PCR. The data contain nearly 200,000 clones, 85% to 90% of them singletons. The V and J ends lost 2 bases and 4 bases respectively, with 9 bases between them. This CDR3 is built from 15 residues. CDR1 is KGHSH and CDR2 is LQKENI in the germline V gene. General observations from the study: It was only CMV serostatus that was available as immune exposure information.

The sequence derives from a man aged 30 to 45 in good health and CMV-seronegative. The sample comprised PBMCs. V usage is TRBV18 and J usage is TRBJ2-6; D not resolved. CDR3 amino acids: CASSPALGGANVLTF. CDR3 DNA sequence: TGTGCCAGCTCACCAGCACTGGGCGGGGCCAACGTCCTGACTTTC. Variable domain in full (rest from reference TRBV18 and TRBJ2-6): NAGVMQNPRHLVRRRGQEARLRCSPMKGHSHVYWYRQLPEEGLKFMVYLQKENIIDESGMPKERFSAEFPKEGPSILRIQQVVRGDSAAYFCASSPALGGANVLTFGAGSRLTVL.